One T cell receptor beta chain is described in this entry. Germline values: CDR1 MDHEN, CDR2 SYDVKM. This CDR3 comprises 12 residues. Trimming removed 5 bases from V and 3 bases from J, with 7 bases in between. This sample is part of a study of blood T cell repertoires in COVID-19. About the research overall: The United States, Italy and Spain supplied acute and convalescent COVID-19 samples. Sample material is recorded as cDNA or gDNA derived from T cells, B-cell-depleted T cells, or PBMCs.

The authors' processing: Nucleated cell number was recorded as an estimate derived from reference gene primer amplification. Generated by immunoSEQ multiplex PCR, the TCRdb table keeps only in-frame clones and is missing some. From that table come the V and J calls and clone size; the DNA was used to work out D and trimming. Altogether under 95,000 clones are present, 70% to 85% being singletons, with the ten largest covering approximately 10%. The source material was peripheral blood. The receptor was derived from a man aged 70 or older with acute or convalescent COVID-19. The chain is built from TRBV28 and TRBJ1-2; D is ambiguous. DNA of the CDR3: TGTGCCAGCAGTCAAACTTACTATGGCTACACCTTC. Its translation: CASSQTYYGYTF.